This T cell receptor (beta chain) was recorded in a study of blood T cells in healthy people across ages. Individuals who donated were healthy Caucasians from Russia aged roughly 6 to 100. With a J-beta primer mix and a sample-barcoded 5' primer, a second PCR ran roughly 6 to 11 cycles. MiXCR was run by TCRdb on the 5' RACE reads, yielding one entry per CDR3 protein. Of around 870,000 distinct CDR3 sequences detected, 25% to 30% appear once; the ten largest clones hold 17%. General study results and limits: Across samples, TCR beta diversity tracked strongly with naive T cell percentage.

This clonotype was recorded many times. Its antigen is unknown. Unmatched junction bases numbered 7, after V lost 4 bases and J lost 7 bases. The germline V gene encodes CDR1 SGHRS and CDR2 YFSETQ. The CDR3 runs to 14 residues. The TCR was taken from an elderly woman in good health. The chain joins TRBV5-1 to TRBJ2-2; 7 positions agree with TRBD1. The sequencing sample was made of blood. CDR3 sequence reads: CASSTGTDGGELFF. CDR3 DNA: TGCGCCAGCAGCACCGGGACAGATGGCGGGGAGCTGTTTTTT.